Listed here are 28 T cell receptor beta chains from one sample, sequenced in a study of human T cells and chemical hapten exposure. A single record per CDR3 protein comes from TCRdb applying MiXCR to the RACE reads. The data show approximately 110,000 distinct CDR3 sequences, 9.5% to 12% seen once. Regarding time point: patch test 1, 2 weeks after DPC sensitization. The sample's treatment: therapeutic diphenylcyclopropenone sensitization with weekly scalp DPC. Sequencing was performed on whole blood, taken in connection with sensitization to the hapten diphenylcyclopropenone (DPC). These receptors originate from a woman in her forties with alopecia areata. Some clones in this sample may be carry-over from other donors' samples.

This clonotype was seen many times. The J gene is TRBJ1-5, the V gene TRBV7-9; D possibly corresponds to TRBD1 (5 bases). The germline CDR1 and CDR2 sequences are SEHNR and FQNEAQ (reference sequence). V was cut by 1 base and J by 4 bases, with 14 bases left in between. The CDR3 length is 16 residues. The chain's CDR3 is CASSLGQGNRNQPQHF. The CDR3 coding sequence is TGTGCCAGCAGCTTAGGGCAGGGAAATCGGAATCAGCCCCAGCATTTT.

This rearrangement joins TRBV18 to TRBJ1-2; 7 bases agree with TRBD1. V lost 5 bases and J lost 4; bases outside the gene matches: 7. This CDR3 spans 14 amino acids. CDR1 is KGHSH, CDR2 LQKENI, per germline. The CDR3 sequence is CASSTNRGSYGYTF. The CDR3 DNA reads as TGTGCCAGCTCAACCAACAGGGGAAGCTATGGCTACACCTTC.

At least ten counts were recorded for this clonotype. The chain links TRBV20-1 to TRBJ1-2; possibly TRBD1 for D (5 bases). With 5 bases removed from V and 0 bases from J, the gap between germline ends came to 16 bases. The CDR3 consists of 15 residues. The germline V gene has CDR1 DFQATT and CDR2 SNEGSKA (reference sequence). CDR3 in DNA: TGCAGTGCTGAGACAGCCTACGGAGCTAACTATGGCTACACCTTC. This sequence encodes CSAETAYGANYGYTF.

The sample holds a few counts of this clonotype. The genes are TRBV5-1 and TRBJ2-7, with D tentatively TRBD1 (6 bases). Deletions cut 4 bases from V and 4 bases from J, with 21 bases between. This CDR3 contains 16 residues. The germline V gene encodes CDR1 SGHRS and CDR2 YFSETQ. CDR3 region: CASSLGGQGRAYEQYF. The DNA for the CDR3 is TGCGCCAGCAGCCTGGGCGGGCAGGGGCGTGCATACGAGCAGTACTTC.

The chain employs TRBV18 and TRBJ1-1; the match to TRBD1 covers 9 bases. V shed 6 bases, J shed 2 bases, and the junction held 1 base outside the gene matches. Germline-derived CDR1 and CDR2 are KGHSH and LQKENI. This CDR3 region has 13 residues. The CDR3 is CASSGQGNTEAFF. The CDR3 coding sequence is TGTGCCAGCTCGGGACAGGGTAACACTGAAGCTTTCTTT.

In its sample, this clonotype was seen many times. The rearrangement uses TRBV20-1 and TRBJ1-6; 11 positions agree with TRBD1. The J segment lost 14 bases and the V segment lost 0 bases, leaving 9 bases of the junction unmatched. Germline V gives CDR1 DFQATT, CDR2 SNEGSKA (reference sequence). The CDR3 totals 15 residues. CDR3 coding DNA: TGCAGTGCTAGAGATTCGGGGACAGGGGGTTTAGCCCTCCACTTT. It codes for CSARDSGTGGLALHF.

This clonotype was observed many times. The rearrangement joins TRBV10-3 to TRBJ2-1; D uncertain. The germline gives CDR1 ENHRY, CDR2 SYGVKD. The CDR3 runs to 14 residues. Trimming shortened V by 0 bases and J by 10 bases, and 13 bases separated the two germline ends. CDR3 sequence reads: CAISESAEFWEQFF. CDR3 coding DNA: TGTGCCATCAGTGAGTCGGCAGAGTTTTGGGAGCAGTTCTTC.

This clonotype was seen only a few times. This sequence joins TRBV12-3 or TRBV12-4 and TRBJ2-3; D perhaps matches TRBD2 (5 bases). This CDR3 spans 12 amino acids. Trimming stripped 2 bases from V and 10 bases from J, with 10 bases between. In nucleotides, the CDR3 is TGTGCCAGCAGTTTAACTAGTCCGGCGCAGTATTTT. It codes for CASSLTSPAQYF.

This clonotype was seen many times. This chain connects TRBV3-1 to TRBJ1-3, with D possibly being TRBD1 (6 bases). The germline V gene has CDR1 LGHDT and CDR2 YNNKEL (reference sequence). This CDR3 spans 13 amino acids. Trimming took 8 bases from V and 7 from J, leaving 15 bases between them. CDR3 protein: CASGTGQTNTIYF. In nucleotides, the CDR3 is TGTGCCAGCGGTACGGGACAAACGAACACCATATATTTT.

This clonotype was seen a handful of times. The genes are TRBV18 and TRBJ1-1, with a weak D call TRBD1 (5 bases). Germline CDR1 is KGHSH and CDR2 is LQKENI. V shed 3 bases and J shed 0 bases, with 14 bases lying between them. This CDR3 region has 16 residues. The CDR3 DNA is TGTGCCAGCTCACCGACCGAGCGGGGGGTGAACACTGAAGCTTTCTTT. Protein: CASSPTERGVNTEAFF.

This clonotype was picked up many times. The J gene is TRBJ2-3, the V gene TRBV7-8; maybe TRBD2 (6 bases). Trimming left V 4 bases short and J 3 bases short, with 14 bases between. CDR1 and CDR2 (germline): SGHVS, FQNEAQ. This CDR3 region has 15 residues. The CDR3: CASSSGGPGTDTQYF. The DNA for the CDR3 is TGTGCCAGCAGCTCCGGAGGGCCTGGGACAGATACGCAGTATTTT.

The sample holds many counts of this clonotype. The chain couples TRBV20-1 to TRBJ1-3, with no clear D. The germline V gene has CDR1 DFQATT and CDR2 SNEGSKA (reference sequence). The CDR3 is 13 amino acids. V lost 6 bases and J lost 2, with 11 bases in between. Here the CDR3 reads CSARSSAGNTIYF. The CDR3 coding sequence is TGCAGTGCCCGGAGTAGTGCTGGAAACACCATATATTTT.

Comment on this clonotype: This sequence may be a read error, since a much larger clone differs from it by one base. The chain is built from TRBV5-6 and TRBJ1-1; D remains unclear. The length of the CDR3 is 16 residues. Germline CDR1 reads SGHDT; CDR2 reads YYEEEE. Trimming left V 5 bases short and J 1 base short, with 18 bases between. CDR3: CASRFQPHSTNTEAFF. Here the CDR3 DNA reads TGTGCCAGCAGATTTCAGCCTCACTCGACGAACACTGAAGCTTTCTTT. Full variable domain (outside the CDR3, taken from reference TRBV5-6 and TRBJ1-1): DAGVTQSPTHLIKTRGQQVTLRCSPKSGHDTVSWYQQALGQGPQFIFQYYEEEERQRGNFPDRFSGHQFPNYSSELNVNALLLGDSALYLCASRFQPHSTNTEAFFGQGTRLTVV.

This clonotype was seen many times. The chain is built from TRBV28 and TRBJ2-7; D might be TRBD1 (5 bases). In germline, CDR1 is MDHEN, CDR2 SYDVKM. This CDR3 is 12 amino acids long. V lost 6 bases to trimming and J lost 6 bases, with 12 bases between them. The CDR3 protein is CASSLTEREQYF. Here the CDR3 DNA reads TGTGCCAGCAGCCTGACAGAGCGCGAGCAGTACTTC. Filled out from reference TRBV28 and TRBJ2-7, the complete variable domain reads DVKVTQSSRYLVKRTGEKVFLECVQDMDHENMFWYRQDPGLGLRLIYFSYDVKMKEKGDIPEGYSVSREKKERFSLILESASTNQTSMYLCASSLTEREQYFGPGTRLTVT.

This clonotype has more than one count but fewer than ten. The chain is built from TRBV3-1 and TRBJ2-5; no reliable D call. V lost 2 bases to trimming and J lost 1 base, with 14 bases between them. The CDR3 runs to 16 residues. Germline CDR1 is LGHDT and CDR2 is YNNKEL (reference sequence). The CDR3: CASSQTPLIAQETQYF. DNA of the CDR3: TGTGCCAGCAGCCAAACCCCCCTCATAGCCCAAGAGACCCAGTACTTC.

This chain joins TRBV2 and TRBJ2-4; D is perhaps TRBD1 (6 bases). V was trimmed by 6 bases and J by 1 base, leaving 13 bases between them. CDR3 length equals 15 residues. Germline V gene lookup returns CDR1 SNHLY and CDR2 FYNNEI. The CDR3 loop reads CASRKQGIAKNIQYF. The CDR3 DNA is TGTGCCAGCAGAAAACAGGGAATTGCCAAAAACATTCAGTACTTC.

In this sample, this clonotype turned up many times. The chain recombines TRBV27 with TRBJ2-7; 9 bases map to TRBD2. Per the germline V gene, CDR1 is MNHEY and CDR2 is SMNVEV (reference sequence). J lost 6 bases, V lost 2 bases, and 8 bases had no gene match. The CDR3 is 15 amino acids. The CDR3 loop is CASSLSLAGTGEQYF. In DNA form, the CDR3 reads TGTGCCAGCAGTTTAAGTCTAGCGGGAACGGGCGAGCAGTACTTC.

CDR3 nucleotides: TGTGCCAGTCGGCACCACTTGACCGGGGACCCTAACTATGGCTACACCTTC. Its protein is CASRHHLTGDPNYGYTF. The chain joins TRBV19 to TRBJ1-2, with a tentative D call TRBD1 (5 bases). Trimming left V 8 bases short and J 0 bases short, with 22 bases between. The CDR3 contains 17 residues. Germline V CDR1 and CDR2: LNHDA, SQIVND (reference sequence).

Here the CDR3 reads CSAPPLLGHEQFF. The CDR3 DNA reads as TGCAGTGCTCCCCCCTTACTGGGGCATGAGCAGTTCTTC. The rearrangement links TRBV20-1 to TRBJ2-1; TRBD1 might be the D (5 bases). Germline-derived CDR1 and CDR2 are DFQATT and SNEGSKA (reference sequence). The CDR3 length is 13 residues. V was cut by 5 bases and J by 8 bases, with 16 bases left in between.

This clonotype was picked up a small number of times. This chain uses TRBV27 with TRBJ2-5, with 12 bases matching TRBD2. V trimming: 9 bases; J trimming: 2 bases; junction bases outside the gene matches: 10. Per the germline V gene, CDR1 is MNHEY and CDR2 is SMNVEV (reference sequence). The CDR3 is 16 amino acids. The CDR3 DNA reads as TGTGCCAGTTCCCGACTAGCGGGGGCGGGGCAAGAGACCCAGTACTTC. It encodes CASSRLAGAGQETQYF.

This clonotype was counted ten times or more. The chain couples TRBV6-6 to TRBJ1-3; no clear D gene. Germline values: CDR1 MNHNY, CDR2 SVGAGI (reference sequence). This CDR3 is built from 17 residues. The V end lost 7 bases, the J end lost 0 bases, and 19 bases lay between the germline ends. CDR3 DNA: TGTGCCAGCACCCCAAAGGGAGTTACCCACTCTGGAAACACCATATATTTT. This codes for CASTPKGVTHSGNTIYF.

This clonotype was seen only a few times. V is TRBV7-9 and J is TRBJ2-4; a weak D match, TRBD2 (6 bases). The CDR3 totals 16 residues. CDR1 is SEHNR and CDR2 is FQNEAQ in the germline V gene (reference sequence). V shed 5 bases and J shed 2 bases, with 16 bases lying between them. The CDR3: CASSTLLAATKNIQYF. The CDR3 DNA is TGTGCCAGCAGCACCTTACTAGCAGCGACCAAAAACATTCAGTACTTC.

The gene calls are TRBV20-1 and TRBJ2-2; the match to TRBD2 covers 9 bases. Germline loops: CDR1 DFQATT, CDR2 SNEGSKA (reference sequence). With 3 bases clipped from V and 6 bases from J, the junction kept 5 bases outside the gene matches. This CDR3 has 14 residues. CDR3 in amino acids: CSASSTSGPGELFF. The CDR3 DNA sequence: TGCAGTGCTAGTAGCACTAGCGGGCCCGGGGAGCTGTTTTTT.

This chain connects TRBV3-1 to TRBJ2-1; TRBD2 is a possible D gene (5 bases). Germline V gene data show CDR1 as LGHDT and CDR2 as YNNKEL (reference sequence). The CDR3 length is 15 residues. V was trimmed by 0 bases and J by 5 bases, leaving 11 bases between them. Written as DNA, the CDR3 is TGTGCCAGCAGCCAAGAAGGACTTAGTCACAATGAGCAGTTCTTC. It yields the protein CASSQEGLSHNEQFF.

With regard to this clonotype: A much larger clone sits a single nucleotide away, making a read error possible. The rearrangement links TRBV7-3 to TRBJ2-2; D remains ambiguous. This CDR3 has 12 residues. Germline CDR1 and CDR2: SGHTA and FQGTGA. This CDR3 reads CANSVGTGELFF. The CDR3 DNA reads TGTGCCAACAGCGTTGGTACCGGGGAGCTGTTTTTT. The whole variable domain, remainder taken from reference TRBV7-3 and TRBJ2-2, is GAGVSQTPSNKVTEKGKYVELRCDPISGHTALYWYRQSLGQGPEFLIYFQGTGAADDSGLPNDRFFAVRPEGSVSTLKIQRTERGDSAVYLCANSVGTGELFFGEGSRLTVL.

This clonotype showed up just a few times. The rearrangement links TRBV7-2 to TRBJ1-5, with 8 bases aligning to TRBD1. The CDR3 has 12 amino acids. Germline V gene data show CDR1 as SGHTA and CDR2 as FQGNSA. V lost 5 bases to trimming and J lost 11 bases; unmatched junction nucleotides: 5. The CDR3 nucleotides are TGTGCCAGCAGCCTTCAGGGGGCGGCCCAGCATTTT. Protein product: CASSLQGAAQHF. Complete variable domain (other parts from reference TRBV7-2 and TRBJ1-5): GAGVSQSPSNKVTEKGKDVELRCDPISGHTALYWYRQSLGQGLEFLIYFQGNSAPDKSGLPSDRFSAERTGGSVSTLTIQRTQQEDSAVYLCASSLQGAAQHFGDGTRLSIL.

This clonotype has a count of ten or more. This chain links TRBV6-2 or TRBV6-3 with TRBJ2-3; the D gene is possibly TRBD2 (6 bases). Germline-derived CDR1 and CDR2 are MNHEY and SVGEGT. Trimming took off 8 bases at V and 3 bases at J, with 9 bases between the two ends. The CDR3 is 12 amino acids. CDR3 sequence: CASRRGTDTQYF. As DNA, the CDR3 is TGTGCCAGCCGACGGGGGACAGATACGCAGTATTTT.

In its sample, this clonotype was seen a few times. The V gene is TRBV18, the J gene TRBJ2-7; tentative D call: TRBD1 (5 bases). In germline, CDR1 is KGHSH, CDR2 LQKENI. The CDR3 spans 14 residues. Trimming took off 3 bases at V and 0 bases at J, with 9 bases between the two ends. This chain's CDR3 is CASSPGQPSYEQYF. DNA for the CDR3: TGTGCCAGCTCACCGGGGCAACCCTCCTACGAGCAGTACTTC.